The 31 T cell receptor beta chains presented below share a single source sample, sequenced in a study of regulatory T cells. Antigen specificity for these receptors is unknown. Findings of the study overall: In CD3G-deficient patients, conventional CD4+ T cells were enriched for hydrophobic CDR3 residues at positions 6 and 7.

The PCR used 52 TRBV and 13 TRBJ primers. Sequencing used immunoSEQ multiplex PCR; TCRdb keeps in-frame clones, though not all of them. The sample records over 35,000 clones, around nine tenths being singletons. Sequencing was done on a sample of conventional CD4+ T cells sorted from blood. The receptors were sampled from a young adult with CD3G deficiency.

The chain carries TRBV11-2 and TRBJ2-5, with 7 positions matching TRBD2. CDR3 length equals 16 residues. CDR1 and CDR2 (germline): SGHAT, FQNNGV. Trimming removed 2 bases from V and 1 base from J; junction bases left unmatched: 7. Here the CDR3 reads CASSLSMPGGQETQYF. CDR3 nucleotides: TGTGCCAGCAGCTTATCAATGCCGGGGGGCCAAGAGACCCAGTACTTC.

This chain joins TRBV5-1 and TRBJ1-4; D not resolved. Germline lookup yields CDR1 SGHRS and CDR2 YFSETQ. V was cut by 4 bases and J by 7 bases, with 11 bases left in between. The CDR3 sequence is 13 residues long. CDR3 sequence (DNA): TGCGCCAGCAGCCTCGAGGGCGGTGAAAAACTGTTTTTT. Its translation is CASSLEGGEKLFF.

The chain links TRBV28 to TRBJ1-5; the D is unclear. V was clipped by 7 bases and J by 2 bases, with 15 bases between them. The CDR3 is 15 residues long. Germline values: CDR1 MDHEN, CDR2 SYDVKM. The CDR3 DNA reads as TGTGCCAGCAACTCCCTCCGCGGTCGCAATCAGCCCCAGCATTTT. Encoded protein: CASNSLRGRNQPQHF.

J is TRBJ2-2 and V is TRBV10-3; the match to TRBD1 covers 9 bases. There are 19 residues in the CDR3. Unmatched junction bases numbered 18, after V lost 10 bases and J lost 0 bases. The germline V gene encodes CDR1 ENHRY and CDR2 SYGVKD. The CDR3: CATDPIGTGMRSNTGELFF. The CDR3 DNA is TGTGCCACAGACCCCATCGGGACAGGGATGCGATCGAACACCGGGGAGCTGTTTTTT.

J is TRBJ2-7 and V is TRBV10-3; D might be TRBD1 (5 bases). CDR1 and CDR2 (germline): ENHRY, SYGVKD. The V end was cut by 5 bases, the J end by 2 bases, with 7 bases between. This CDR3 spans 12 amino acids. CDR3 coding DNA: TGTGCCATCAGTCAGGGCCCCTACGAGCAGTACTTC. Protein: CAISQGPYEQYF.

The chain has TRBV28 and TRBJ2-7; 7 bases line up with TRBD1. This CDR3 region has 17 residues. Germline V gene sequence: CDR1 MDHEN, CDR2 SYDVKM. V was pared by 4 bases and J by 6 bases, with 18 bases of the junction left unmatched. The chain's CDR3 is CASSSPARGRGLGEQYF. In nucleotides, the CDR3 is TGTGCCAGCAGTTCTCCAGCTCGAGGAAGGGGGCTTGGCGAGCAGTACTTC.

The V gene is TRBV10-3, the J gene TRBJ2-1; TRBD2 matches 7 bases. J was trimmed by 6 bases and V by 11 bases; bases with no gene match: 10. CDR1 is ENHRY and CDR2 is SYGVKD in the germline V gene. This CDR3 contains 13 residues. CDR3 protein: CASTSGGGNEQFF. The CDR3 nucleotides are TGTGCCTCAACTAGTGGGGGGGGCAATGAGCAGTTCTTC.

In nucleotides, the CDR3 is TGTGCCAGCAGCCATCCTCACAACAATGAGCAGTTCTTC. It is translated as CASSHPHNNEQFF. The chain carries TRBV28 and TRBJ2-1; D ambiguous. This CDR3 region has 13 residues. Germline-derived CDR1 and CDR2 are MDHEN and SYDVKM. The ends were cut back, 6 bases at V and 5 bases at J, with 11 bases in the middle.

This clone was observed a few times. This chain connects TRBV5-1 to TRBJ1-1; D is perhaps TRBD1 (6 bases). The V gene's germline CDR1 is SGHRS and CDR2 YFSETQ. The CDR3 has 15 residues. The V end was cut by 0 bases, the J end by 0 bases, with 9 bases between. CDR3: CASSLGGTLNTEAFF. In DNA, the CDR3 is TGCGCCAGCAGCTTGGGCGGGACATTGAACACTGAAGCTTTCTTT.

The CDR3 reads CSARDRNGYTF. DNA for the CDR3: TGCAGTGCTAGAGATCGGAATGGCTACACCTTC. This chain uses TRBV20-1 with TRBJ1-2; D remains unclear. The V end was cut by 0 bases, the J end by 6 bases, with 5 bases between. CDR3 length: 11 residues. In germline, CDR1 is DFQATT, CDR2 SNEGSKA (reference sequence).

The rearrangement uses TRBV5-1 and TRBJ2-1, with TRBD1 identical over 8 bases. The germline V gene has CDR1 SGHRS and CDR2 YFSETQ. With V trimmed by 0 bases and J by 8 bases, 7 bases remained unmatched. The CDR3 consists of 15 residues. The DNA for the CDR3 is TGCGCCAGCAGCTTGGCCGGGACAGGAGGGCATGAGCAGTTCTTC. Encoded protein: CASSLAGTGGHEQFF.

The chain recombines TRBV28 with TRBJ1-2; 7 bases agree with TRBD1. CDR1 is MDHEN, CDR2 SYDVKM, per germline. Trimming at V came to 2 bases and at J to 7 bases, leaving 4 bases not matched to a gene. The CDR3 extends over 13 amino acids. CDR3 residues: CASSLLGTAGYTF. The CDR3 DNA is TGTGCCAGCAGTTTACTCGGGACAGCTGGCTACACCTTC.

The chain employs TRBV7-9 and TRBJ2-4, with D possibly being TRBD2 (6 bases). Trimming removed 5 bases from V and 8 bases from J, with 13 bases in between. Germline values: CDR1 SEHNR, CDR2 FQNEAQ (reference sequence). The CDR3 is 13 amino acids. The CDR3 loop is CASSPGGSDIQYF. CDR3 in DNA: TGTGCCAGCAGCCCTGGGGGGTCGGACATTCAGTACTTC.

The chain joins TRBV6-5 to TRBJ1-2; D unresolved. V was trimmed by 0 bases and J by 8 bases, leaving 16 bases between them. The germline gives CDR1 MNHEY, CDR2 SVGAGI. This CDR3 region has 15 residues. The CDR3 sequence: CASSYSTAARSGYTF. CDR3 DNA sequence: TGTGCCAGCAGTTACTCGACGGCCGCCAGGTCCGGCTACACCTTC.

This clone was observed once. The chain links TRBV6-1 to TRBJ2-7; either TRBD1 or TRBD2 may fit D (5 bases each). The CDR3 is 14 residues long. Germline V lookup: CDR1 MNHNS, CDR2 SASEGT. The V end lost 8 bases, the J end lost 1 base, and 15 bases lay between the germline ends. DNA for the CDR3: TGTGCCAGCGCCCCAGTTTGGGGGTCCTACGAGCAGTACTTC. This encodes CASAPVWGSYEQYF.

The chain links TRBV5-1 to TRBJ2-3; D may be TRBD1 (6 bases). The CDR3 extends over 15 amino acids. V dropped 0 bases and J dropped 2 bases, with 10 bases sitting between them. Per germline, CDR1 SGHRS and CDR2 YFSETQ. CDR3 nucleotide sequence: TGCGCCAGCAGCTTGGCGCAGGGGACCACAGATACGCAGTATTTT. Encoded protein: CASSLAQGTTDTQYF.

CDR3 coding DNA: TGTGCCAGCAGGTCCTCGTTTGGTCTCGCCGGGGAGCTGTTTTTT. It encodes CASRSSFGLAGELFF. V is TRBV7-9 and J is TRBJ2-2; D unresolved. Germline lookup yields CDR1 SEHNR and CDR2 FQNEAQ (reference sequence). The CDR3 spans 15 residues. Deletions cut 6 bases from V and 6 bases from J, with 17 bases between.

This clone was counted a single time. The DNA for the CDR3 is TGTGCCAGCAGCTTAGTTCGGGGTGGCTACACCTTC. It codes for CASSLVRGGYTF. This sequence joins TRBV7-2 and TRBJ1-2; D remains ambiguous. The CDR3 totals 12 residues. The V end was cut by 1 base, the J end by 7 bases, with 7 bases between. CDR1 and CDR2 from the germline V gene are SGHTA and FQGNSA.

This chain connects TRBV28 to TRBJ2-7; 8 bases line up with TRBD1. Germline V CDR1 and CDR2: MDHEN, SYDVKM. The CDR3 loop spans 15 amino acids. Unmatched junction bases numbered 8, after V lost 5 bases and J lost 2 bases. The CDR3 spells CASSLPGRGPYEQYF. In DNA form, the CDR3 reads TGTGCCAGCAGTCTACCCGGCAGGGGGCCCTACGAGCAGTACTTC. Looking up the rest from reference TRBV28 and TRBJ2-7 gives the full variable domain: DVKVTQSSRYLVKRTGEKVFLECVQDMDHENMFWYRQDPGLGLRLIYFSYDVKMKEKGDIPEGYSVSREKKERFSLILESASTNQTSMYLCASSLPGRGPYEQYFGPGTRLTVT.

The chain has TRBV6-1 and TRBJ2-7, with 7 bases aligning to TRBD2. The CDR3 loop spans 14 amino acids. Germline CDR1 reads MNHNS; CDR2 reads SASEGT. The ends lost 8 bases at V and 4 bases at J; junction bases unmatched: 11. In DNA, the CDR3 is TGTGCCAGCGTCCGGGCAGCGGGAAGGTACGAGCAGTACTTC. Its protein is CASVRAAGRYEQYF.

The chain carries TRBV6-6 and TRBJ2-1; D may be TRBD2 (5 bases). Between the trimmed V and J ends, which lost 4 bases and 8 bases, there was a span of 9 bases. Germline V gene data show CDR1 as MNHNY and CDR2 as SVGAGI (reference sequence). The CDR3 is 12 amino acids. Here the CDR3 reads CASSSLGDEQFF. CDR3 nucleotide sequence: TGTGCCAGCAGTTCGTTGGGAGATGAGCAGTTCTTC.

The chain employs TRBV19 and TRBJ2-1; D is possibly TRBD2 (6 bases). Trimming removed 5 bases at V and 8 bases at J, with 16 bases between. The germline gives CDR1 LNHDA, CDR2 SQIVND (reference sequence). This CDR3 has 14 residues. The DNA of the CDR3 is TGTGCCAGTAGTCTTTACCGGGACTCCCATGAGCAGTTCTTC. It codes for CASSLYRDSHEQFF.

In DNA form, the CDR3 reads TGTGCCAGCAGTTACTCGTGGACAGATACGCAGTATTTT. Translating it yields CASSYSWTDTQYF. The rearrangement uses TRBV6-5 and TRBJ2-3; no firm D call. Germline-derived CDR1 and CDR2 are MNHEY and SVGAGI. Trimming removed 0 bases at V and 3 bases at J, with 4 bases between. CDR3 size: 13 residues.

The CDR3, as DNA: TGCGCCAGCAGCTTCGGAGGGGCCGGCCACGAGCAGTACTTC. It yields the protein CASSFGGAGHEQYF. The V and J genes are TRBV5-1 and TRBJ2-7; maybe TRBD2 (6 bases). The CDR3 is 14 amino acids. V lost 2 bases, J lost 5 bases, and 14 bases lay in between. CDR1 SGHRS and CDR2 YFSETQ come from the germline V gene.

This clone occurred once. The CDR3 loop reads CASSSNFFGPGNTIYF. Written as DNA, the CDR3 is TGTGCCAGCAGTTCCAACTTCTTTGGCCCTGGAAACACCATATATTTT. This chain joins TRBV6-6 and TRBJ1-3, with D unresolved. Trimming left V 4 bases short and J 2 bases short, with 15 bases between. From germline, CDR1 is MNHNY and CDR2 SVGAGI (reference sequence). The CDR3 runs to 16 residues.

The genes are TRBV5-1 and TRBJ2-3; D unresolved. The ends were cut back, 0 bases at V and 6 bases at J, with 11 bases in the middle. The CDR3 contains 14 residues. Germline V lookup: CDR1 SGHRS, CDR2 YFSETQ. This CDR3 reads CASSLGPGADTQYF. DNA for the CDR3: TGCGCCAGCAGCTTGGGACCCGGCGCCGATACGCAGTATTTT.

The V call is TRBV11-3, the J call TRBJ2-6, with TRBD1 matching over 7 bases. The CDR3 contains 18 residues. CDR1 SGHNT and CDR2 YENEEA come from the germline V gene. Trimming took 5 bases from V and 0 from J; bases not matched to a gene: 10. The CDR3 nucleotides read TGTGCCAGCAGCCACAGGGGCAGCCCCCACTCTGGGGCCAACGTCCTGACTTTC. This codes for CASSHRGSPHSGANVLTF.

To note about this clone: A read error may produce the germline difference seen at one junction end. The V and J genes are TRBV7-2 and TRBJ2-7, with no clear D. Germline V gene lookup returns CDR1 SGHTA and CDR2 FQGNSA. The CDR3 extends over 12 amino acids. The CDR3 here is CPDAAVYYEQYF. For the CDR3, the DNA is TGCCCCGACGCTGCAGTTTACTACGAGCAGTACTTC.

The J gene is TRBJ1-2, the V gene TRBV28, with a tentative D call TRBD1 (6 bases). Germline V lookup: CDR1 MDHEN, CDR2 SYDVKM. The V end was cut by 8 bases, the J end by 6 bases, with 19 bases between. This CDR3 region has 14 residues. The CDR3 nucleotides read TGTGCCAGCGAGGGGGGACGGCGGGGTAATGGCTACACCTTC. Protein: CASEGGRRGNGYTF.

This clone was picked up one time. The chain has TRBV19 and TRBJ1-4; 9 bases are shared with TRBD1. The junction had 9 bases not matched to a gene; V was cut back by 6 bases and J by 1 base. There are 17 residues in the CDR3. Germline CDR1 LNHDA, CDR2 SQIVND (reference sequence). The CDR3 nucleotides are TGTGCCAGTAGCCCCCAGGACAGGGGAAGAACTAATGAAAAACTGTTTTTT. Residues: CASSPQDRGRTNEKLFF.

This chain links TRBV2 with TRBJ2-7, with D possibly being TRBD2 (5 bases). Germline V lookup: CDR1 SNHLY, CDR2 FYNNEI. V dropped 6 bases and J dropped 2 bases, with 26 bases sitting between them. The CDR3 has 18 amino acids. The CDR3: CASSHMPRLRVRPYEQYF. CDR3 DNA: TGTGCCAGCAGCCACATGCCCCGACTGAGGGTAAGGCCCTACGAGCAGTACTTC. The full variable domain, completed using reference TRBV2 and TRBJ2-7, is EPEVTQTPSHQVTQMGQEVILRCVPISNHLYFYWYRQILGQKVEFLVSFYNNEISEKSEIFDDQFSVERPDGSNFTLKIRSTKLEDSAMYFCASSHMPRLRVRPYEQYFGPGTRLTVT.